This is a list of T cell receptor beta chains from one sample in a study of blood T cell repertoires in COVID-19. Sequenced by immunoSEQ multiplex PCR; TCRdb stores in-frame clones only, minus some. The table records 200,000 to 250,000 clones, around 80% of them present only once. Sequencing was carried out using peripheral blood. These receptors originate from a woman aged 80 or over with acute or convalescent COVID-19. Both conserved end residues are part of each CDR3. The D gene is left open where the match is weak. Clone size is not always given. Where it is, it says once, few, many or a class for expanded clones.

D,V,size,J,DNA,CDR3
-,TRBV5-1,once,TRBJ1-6,TGCGCCAGCAGCGCAACACAGGGAAATTCACCCCTCCACTTT,CASSATQGNSPLHF
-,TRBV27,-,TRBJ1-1,TGTGCCAGCAGTTTATCTGAACAAAACACTGAAGCTTTCTTT,CASSLSEQNTEAFF
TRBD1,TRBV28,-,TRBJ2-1,TGTGCCAGCAGATGGGACAGGGGAGGTGGTGAGCAGTTCTTC,CASRWDRGGGEQFF
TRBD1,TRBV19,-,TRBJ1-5,TGTGCCAGTACCTCCAGGGGGCACCAGCCCCAGCATTTT,CASTSRGHQPQHF
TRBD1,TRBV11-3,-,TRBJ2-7,TGTGCCAGCAGCTTAGATCAAGCAGGGGGATCTTACGAGCAGTACTTC,CASSLDQAGGSYEQYF
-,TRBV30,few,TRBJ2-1,TGTGCCTGGAGCAAATCGTGGGGGGTGCAGTTCTTC,CAWSKSWGVQFF
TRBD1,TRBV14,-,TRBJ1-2,TGTGCCAGCAGCCAAGAAAGATGGGACAGGGGCCCTAACTATGGCTACACCTTC,CASSQERWDRGPNYGYTF
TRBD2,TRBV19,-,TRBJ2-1,TGTGCCAGTAGTATAGAGGGCGGGAGGCCCCGCCCTGACAACAATGAGCAGTTCTTC,CASSIEGGRPRPDNNEQFF
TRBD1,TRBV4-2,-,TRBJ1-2,TGTGCCAGCAGCCAAGGATTGGGACAGGGAGCGGATGGCTACACCTTC,CASSQGLGQGADGYTF
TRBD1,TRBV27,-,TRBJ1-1,TGTGCCAGCAGTTTATCCCGGACAGGGGGTTATGAAGCTTTCTTT,CASSLSRTGGYEAFF
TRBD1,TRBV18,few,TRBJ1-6,TGTGCCAGCTCTCCCTTGGACAGGGGATTGGATTCACCCCTCCACTTT,CASSPLDRGLDSPLHF
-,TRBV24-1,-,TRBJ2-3,TGTGCCACCAGGTCCGCAGGGTCTAGCACAGATACGCAGTATTTT,CATRSAGSSTDTQYF
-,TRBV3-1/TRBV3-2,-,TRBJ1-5,TGTGCCAGCAGCCGCGGGGGGGATCAGCCCCAGCATTTT,CASSRGGDQPQHF
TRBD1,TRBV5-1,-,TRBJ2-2,TGCGCCAGCAGCTCGGGTATCGACAGGGGGAACACCGGGGAGCTGTTTTTT,CASSSGIDRGNTGELFF
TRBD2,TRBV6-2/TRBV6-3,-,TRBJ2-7,TGTGCCAGCAGTAGGGACTACTCCTACGAGCAGTACTTC,CASSRDYSYEQYF
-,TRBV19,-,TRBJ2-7,TGTGCCAGCCAAAGCGGGTCTTCCCTTCACGAGCAGTACTTC,CASQSGSSLHEQYF
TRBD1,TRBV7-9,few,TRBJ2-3,TGTGCCAGCAGCTTAGGGGGGACAGGCACAGATACGCAGTATTTT,CASSLGGTGTDTQYF
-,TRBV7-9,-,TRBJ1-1,TGTGCCAGCAGCTGGTTTGGGGCGAGTGAAGCTTTCTTT,CASSWFGASEAFF